The 20 T cell receptor beta chains listed next were all sequenced from one sample in a study of T cell responses to AZD1222 COVID-19 vaccine (dated by TCRdb to the early 2020s). The library relied on the immunoSEQ multiplex PCR assay. Entries here come from immuneACCESS through TCRdb and include only in-frame sequences with V and J called. Some clones fail to appear in such tables; in the studies checked, an unresolved V gene covers under half of the shortfall, and the cause of the remainder is unknown. The sample table contains 150,000 to 200,000 clones; only one count was recorded for around nine tenths of them. The leading ten clones occupy 25% to 30% of the sample. The meaning of the sample's time point label: about 28 days (+/-7) after the second vaccine dose. The sequences come from peripheral blood, collected 28 days after the second AZD1222 dose. The receptors stem from an adult who received the AZD1222 COVID-19 vaccine.

V usage is TRBV27 and J usage is TRBJ1-2, with TRBD1 matching 7 bases. This CDR3 is 16 amino acids long. CDR1 and CDR2 from the germline V gene are MNHEY and SMNVEV (reference sequence). V shed 6 bases and J 6 bases; nucleotides not matched to a gene: 16. CDR3 sequence (DNA): TGTGCCAGCAGCCCCGAACCAGGGGGGACTCAGAATGGCTACACCTTC. This sequence encodes CASSPEPGGTQNGYTF.

The rearrangement links TRBV19 to TRBJ2-7; maybe TRBD1 (5 bases). Germline V lookup: CDR1 LNHDA, CDR2 SQIVND (reference sequence). Trimming removed 1 base from V and 6 bases from J, with 13 bases in between. This CDR3 region has 14 residues. CDR3 loop: CASSIVPGRGEQYF. The DNA of the CDR3 is TGTGCCAGTAGTATAGTCCCAGGGCGAGGCGAGCAGTACTTC. The full variable domain, completed using reference TRBV19 and TRBJ2-7, is DGGITQSPKYLFRKEGQNVTLSCEQNLNHDAMYWYRQDPGQGLRLIYYSQIVNDFQKGDIAEGYSVSREKKESFPLTVTSAQKNPTAFYLCASSIVPGRGEQYFGPGTRLTVT.

The gene calls are TRBV7-9 and TRBJ2-1, with D possibly matching TRBD2 (6 bases). The CDR3 covers 17 residues. Trimming cost V 2 bases and J 0 bases, with 14 bases left between them. CDR1 is SEHNR and CDR2 is FQNEAQ in the germline V gene (reference sequence). CDR3 sequence: CASSLWTGVVSYNEQFF. The CDR3 DNA is TGTGCCAGCAGCTTATGGACGGGAGTAGTCTCCTACAATGAGCAGTTCTTC.

This clone was detected only a few times. The chain combines TRBV19 with TRBJ1-5, with 8 positions matching TRBD1. Losses at the gene ends were 6 bases for V and 1 base for J; bases not matched to a gene: 11. Germline assignment: CDR1 LNHDA and CDR2 SQIVND (reference sequence). This CDR3 is built from 17 residues. In nucleotides, the CDR3 is TGTGCCAGTAGCGCGAGGACAGGGCGTACAAGCAATCAGCCCCAGCATTTT. Translation: CASSARTGRTSNQPQHF.

The CDR3 loop reads CATRRGEYGEKLFF. CDR3 nucleotide sequence: TGTGCCACACGCAGGGGGGAGTATGGAGAAAAACTGTTTTTT. The chain uses TRBV19 and TRBJ1-4; 7 nucleotides line up with TRBD1. CDR1 LNHDA and CDR2 SQIVND come from the germline V gene (reference sequence). The J segment lost 8 bases and the V segment lost 10 bases, leaving 13 bases of the junction unmatched. This CDR3 contains 14 residues.

This clone was seen just once. The rearrangement joins TRBV19 to TRBJ2-5, with 7 bases lining up with TRBD1. Per germline, CDR1 LNHDA and CDR2 SQIVND (reference sequence). The CDR3 runs 15 residues. With 6 bases clipped from V and 4 bases from J, the junction kept 11 bases outside the gene matches. This CDR3 reads CASSPMTGSGETQYF. Here the CDR3 DNA reads TGTGCCAGTAGCCCGATGACAGGGTCGGGAGAGACCCAGTACTTC. The whole variable domain, remainder taken from reference TRBV19 and TRBJ2-5, is DGGITQSPKYLFRKEGQNVTLSCEQNLNHDAMYWYRQDPGQGLRLIYYSQIVNDFQKGDIAEGYSVSREKKESFPLTVTSAQKNPTAFYLCASSPMTGSGETQYFGPGTRLLVL.

V gene TRBV6-1 combines with J gene TRBJ2-1; 11 positions agree with TRBD2. This CDR3 is 17 amino acids long. The J segment lost 4 bases and the V segment lost 3 bases, leaving 8 bases of the junction unmatched. Germline-derived CDR1 and CDR2 are MNHNS and SASEGT. The CDR3 bases are TGTGCCAGCAGTGAGACCTTAGCGGGAGGGGCTTACAATGAGCAGTTCTTC. Amino acids: CASSETLAGGAYNEQFF.

The chain is built from TRBV24-1 and TRBJ2-2, with D perhaps matching TRBD1 (5 bases). The ends were cut back, 4 bases at V and 1 base at J, with 6 bases in the middle. The CDR3 sequence is 14 residues long. Germline values: CDR1 KGHDR, CDR2 SFDVKD. CDR3 loop: CATSEQGNTGELFF. CDR3 bases: TGTGCCACCAGTGAGCAGGGGAACACCGGGGAGCTGTTTTTT.

The sample holds one count of this clone. The chain joins TRBV27 to TRBJ2-1; D remains unclear. The germline V gene encodes CDR1 MNHEY and CDR2 SMNVEV (reference sequence). The CDR3 extends over 11 amino acids. Trimming stripped 6 bases from V and 8 bases from J, with 8 bases between. The CDR3 sequence: CASSPGYEQFF. For the CDR3, the DNA is TGTGCCAGCAGCCCGGGCTATGAGCAGTTCTTC.

The chain links TRBV19 to TRBJ1-2; D is uncertain. The CDR3 has 13 residues. The germline V gene encodes CDR1 LNHDA and CDR2 SQIVND (reference sequence). V lost 10 bases to trimming and J lost 4 bases, with 16 bases between them. The chain's CDR3 is CAKRRRLLYGYTF. CDR3 nucleotide sequence: TGTGCCAAAAGACGACGGCTGCTCTATGGCTACACCTTC.

This chain links TRBV28 with TRBJ1-1; the D is unclear. CDR3 length: 13 residues. V was cut by 9 bases and J by 7 bases, with 18 bases left in between. Germline CDR1 is MDHEN and CDR2 is SYDVKM. The CDR3 DNA reads as TGTGCCAGTCTTCAGAGACGATCTAGTGAAGCTTTCTTT. Translation: CASLQRRSSEAFF.

V usage is TRBV7-2 and J usage is TRBJ1-1, with 7 positions matching TRBD1. This CDR3 comprises 14 residues. With V trimmed by 5 bases and J by 6 bases, 9 bases remained unmatched. The germline V gene has CDR1 SGHTA and CDR2 FQGNSA. CDR3 in amino acids: CASSPSGQGAEAFF. The CDR3 DNA sequence: TGTGCCAGCAGCCCAAGTGGGCAGGGGGCTGAAGCTTTCTTT.

The V gene is TRBV5-8, the J gene TRBJ2-1; D not certain. The CDR3 consists of 11 residues. Germline lookup yields CDR1 SGHTS and CDR2 YDEGEE. Trimming took off 4 bases at V and 13 bases at J, with 12 bases between the two ends. The CDR3 DNA reads TGTGCCAGCAGCCCTCGCTCGGGCCAGTTCTTC. Amino acid sequence: CASSPRSGQFF.

The chain has TRBV6-6 and TRBJ1-2, with D possibly matching TRBD1 (5 bases). V was shortened by 11 bases and J by 8 bases, with 12 bases between the two germline ends. The CDR3 is 10 residues long. Germline V lookup: CDR1 MNHNY, CDR2 SVGAGI (reference sequence). The CDR3 reads CAGGDRGYTF. CDR3 nucleotides: TGTGCCGGAGGGGATCGGGGCTACACCTTC.

The sample holds a few counts of this clone. The chain has TRBV7-2 and TRBJ2-7; 9 bases align to TRBD2. Germline V lookup: CDR1 SGHTA, CDR2 FQGNSA. The CDR3 loop spans 14 amino acids. The V and J ends lost 7 bases and 7 bases, in that order; junction bases with no gene match: 11. The CDR3 loop reads CASTVAGAVGEQYF. In DNA form, the CDR3 reads TGTGCCAGCACCGTAGCGGGAGCCGTGGGTGAGCAGTACTTC. Full variable domain (remainder filled in from reference TRBV7-2 and TRBJ2-7): GAGVSQSPSNKVTEKGKDVELRCDPISGHTALYWYRQSLGQGLEFLIYFQGNSAPDKSGLPSDRFSAERTGGSVSTLTIQRTQQEDSAVYLCASTVAGAVGEQYFGPGTRLTVT.

The chain uses TRBV6-2 or TRBV6-3 and TRBJ2-2; D tentatively fits TRBD1 or TRBD2 (5 bases each). Germline V gene lookup returns CDR1 MNHEY and CDR2 SVGEGT. The CDR3 covers 14 residues. Trimming removed 5 bases from V and 9 bases from J, with 16 bases in between. The CDR3 loop reads CASSAGTFARELFF. For the CDR3, the DNA is TGTGCCAGCAGTGCAGGGACGTTCGCCCGGGAGCTGTTTTTT.

This rearrangement joins TRBV2 to TRBJ1-3; D gene uncertain. The CDR3 runs to 13 residues. Germline CDR1 and CDR2: SNHLY and FYNNEI. The V end was cut by 6 bases, the J end by 8 bases, with 14 bases between. CDR3 amino acids: CASRSSIEDTIYF. Here the CDR3 DNA reads TGTGCCAGCAGGAGTTCTATCGAGGACACCATATATTTT.

The chain recombines TRBV7-2 with TRBJ2-1, with D unclear. The CDR3 is 14 amino acids. V was clipped by 2 bases and J by 8 bases, with 13 bases between them. The germline CDR1 and CDR2 sequences are SGHTA and FQGNSA. The CDR3 protein is CASSLSLTNDEQFF. The CDR3 DNA sequence: TGTGCCAGCAGCTTAAGTCTGACGAACGATGAGCAGTTCTTC.

The chain employs TRBV4-3 and TRBJ2-7; no definite D call. V lost 0 bases and J lost 7, with 13 bases in between. The CDR3 has 14 amino acids. Germline V lookup: CDR1 LGHNA, CDR2 YSLEER. CDR3 sequence: CASSQDPWVGEQYF. Written as DNA, the CDR3 is TGCGCCAGCAGCCAAGATCCGTGGGTGGGTGAGCAGTACTTC.

The chain joins TRBV4-1 to TRBJ2-7; D is perhaps TRBD2 (6 bases). The V end lost 3 bases, the J end lost 3 bases, and 21 bases lay between the germline ends. Germline CDR1 and CDR2: MGHRA and YSYEKL. This CDR3 spans 17 amino acids. The CDR3 sequence is CASSQSILRDGGYEQYF. The CDR3 DNA reads TGCGCCAGCAGCCAGTCAATACTCCGGGACGGGGGCTACGAGCAGTACTTC.